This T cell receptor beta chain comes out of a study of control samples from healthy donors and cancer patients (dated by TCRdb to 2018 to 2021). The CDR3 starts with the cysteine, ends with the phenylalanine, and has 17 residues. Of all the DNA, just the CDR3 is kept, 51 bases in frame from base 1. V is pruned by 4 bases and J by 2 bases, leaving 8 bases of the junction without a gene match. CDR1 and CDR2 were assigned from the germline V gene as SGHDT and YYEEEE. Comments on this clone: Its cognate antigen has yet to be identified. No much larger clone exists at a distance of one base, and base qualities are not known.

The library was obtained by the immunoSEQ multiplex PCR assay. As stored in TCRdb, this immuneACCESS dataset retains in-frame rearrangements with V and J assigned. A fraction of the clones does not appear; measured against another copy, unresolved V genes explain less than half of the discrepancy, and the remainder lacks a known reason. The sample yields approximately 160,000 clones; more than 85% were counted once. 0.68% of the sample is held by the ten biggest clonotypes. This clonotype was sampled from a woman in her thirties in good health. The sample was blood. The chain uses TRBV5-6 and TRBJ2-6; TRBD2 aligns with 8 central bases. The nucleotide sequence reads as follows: TGTGCCAGCAGCGACCGGGGGGGCATCACTGGGGCCAACGTCCTGACTTTC. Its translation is CASSDRGGITGANVLTF.